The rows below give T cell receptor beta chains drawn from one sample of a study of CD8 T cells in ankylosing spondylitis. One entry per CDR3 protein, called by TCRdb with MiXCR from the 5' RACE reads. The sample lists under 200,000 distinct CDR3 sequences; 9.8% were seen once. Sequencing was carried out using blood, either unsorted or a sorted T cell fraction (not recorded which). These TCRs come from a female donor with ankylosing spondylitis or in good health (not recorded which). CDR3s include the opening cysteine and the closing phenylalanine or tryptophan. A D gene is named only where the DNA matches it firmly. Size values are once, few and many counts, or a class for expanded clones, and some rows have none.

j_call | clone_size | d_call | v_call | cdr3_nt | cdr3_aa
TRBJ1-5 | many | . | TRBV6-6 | TGTGCCAGCAGTTACTCGAGAAATCAGCCCCAGCATTTT | CASSYSRNQPQHF
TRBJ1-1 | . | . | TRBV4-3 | TGCGCCAGCAGCCAAGATCGCGGCGAGATCACTGAAGCTTTCTTT | CASSQDRGEITEAFF
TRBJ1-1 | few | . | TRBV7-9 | TGTGCCAGCAGCCCGGGACCCGTGGGTTTGACTGAAGCTTTCTTT | CASSPGPVGLTEAFF
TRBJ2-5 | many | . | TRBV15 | TGTGCCACCAGCAGAGAAGGTGTTGAGACCCAGTACTTC | CATSREGVETQYF
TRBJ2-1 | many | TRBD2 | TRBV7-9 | TGTGCCAGCAGCGTTAGCGGGAGGCAATACAATGAGCAGTTCTTC | CASSVSGRQYNEQFF
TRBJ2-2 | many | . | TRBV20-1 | TGCAGTGCCGCTTATATGAGCACCGGGGAGCTGTTTTTT | CSAAYMSTGELFF
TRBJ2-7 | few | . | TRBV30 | TGTGCCTCGACCAGGGGAGCGGGCGAGCAGTACTTC | CASTRGAGEQYF
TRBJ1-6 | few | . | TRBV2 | TGTGCCAGCAGTGGAGTAGGGAGTCTTTCACCCCTCCACTTT | CASSGVGSLSPLHF
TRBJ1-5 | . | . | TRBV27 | TGTGCCAGCACCCCCGGGGGGAGCAATCAGCCCCAGCATTTT | CASTPGGSNQPQHF
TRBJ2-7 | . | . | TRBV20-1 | TGCAGTGCTCCGGGCCGGAGCTACGAGCAGTACTTC | CSAPGRSYEQYF
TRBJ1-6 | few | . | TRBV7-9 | TGTGCCAGCAGCTTGGGCGGAACACCCCTCCACTTT | CASSLGGTPLHF
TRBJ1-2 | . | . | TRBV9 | TGTGCCAGCAGCCCACCCGGGCCGCAAGGCTATGGCTACACCTTC | CASSPPGPQGYGYTF
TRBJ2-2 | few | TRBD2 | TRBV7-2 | TGTGCCAGCAGCTCATTAGCGGGCTCCTTCGGGGAGCTGTTTTTT | CASSSLAGSFGELFF
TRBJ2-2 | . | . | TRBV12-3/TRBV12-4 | TGTGCCAGCAGTCCCGGTGGTGGAAACACCGGGGAGCTGTTTTTT | CASSPGGGNTGELFF
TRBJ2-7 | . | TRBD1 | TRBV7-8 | TGTGCCAGCAGCACCCCCACTGACAGGGGGCATTTCGAGCAGTACTTC | CASSTPTDRGHFEQYF
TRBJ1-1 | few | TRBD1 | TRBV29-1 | TGCAGCGTGCTTCACAGGGGGCTCGCTTTCTTT | CSVLHRGLAFF
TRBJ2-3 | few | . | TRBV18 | TGTGCCAGCTCACCTCTGGGACCGGGGCAGGATACGCAGTATTTT | CASSPLGPGQDTQYF
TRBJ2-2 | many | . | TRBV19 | TGTGCCAGTAGTGCCCCGGATTACACCGGGGAGCTGTTTTTT | CASSAPDYTGELFF
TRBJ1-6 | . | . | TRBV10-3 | TGTGCCATCAGTGAGTCGGGAGATGCTAATTCACCCCTCCACTTT | CAISESGDANSPLHF
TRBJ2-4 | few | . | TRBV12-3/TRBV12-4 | TGTGCCATCAGTTTAGTCGGGCCCAAAAACATTCAGTACTTC | CAISLVGPKNIQYF
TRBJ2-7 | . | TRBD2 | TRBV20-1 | TGCAGTGCTACGAGCGGGATATACGAGCAGTACTTC | CSATSGIYEQYF
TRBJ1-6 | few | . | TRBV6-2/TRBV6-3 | TGTGCCGTGAGACAAGTGGACTCACCCCTCCACTTT | CAVRQVDSPLHF
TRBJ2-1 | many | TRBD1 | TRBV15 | TGTGCCACCAGCAGAGAAGGGACAGGGGGTTGGGATGAGCAGTTCTTC | CATSREGTGGWDEQFF